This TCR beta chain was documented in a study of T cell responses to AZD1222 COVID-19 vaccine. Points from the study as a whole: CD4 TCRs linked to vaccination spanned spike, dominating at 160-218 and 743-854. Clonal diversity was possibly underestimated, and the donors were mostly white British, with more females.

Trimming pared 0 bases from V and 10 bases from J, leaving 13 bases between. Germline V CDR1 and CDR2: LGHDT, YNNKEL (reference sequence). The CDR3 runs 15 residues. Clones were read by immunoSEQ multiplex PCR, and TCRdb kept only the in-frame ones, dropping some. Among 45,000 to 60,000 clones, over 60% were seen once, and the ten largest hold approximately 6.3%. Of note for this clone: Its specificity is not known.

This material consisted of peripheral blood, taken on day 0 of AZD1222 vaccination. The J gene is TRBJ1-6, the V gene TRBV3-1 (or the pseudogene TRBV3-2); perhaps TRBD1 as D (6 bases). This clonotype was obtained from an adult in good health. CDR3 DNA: TGTGCCAGCAGCCAAGAACCCGGGGGCAGGTCACCCCTCCACTTT. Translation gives CASSQEPGGRSPLHF.